The clone carrying this T cell receptor beta chain was observed a few times. The CDR3 is 14 amino acids. The V gene lost 0 bases and the J gene lost 4 bases, with 11 bases spanning the gap. CDR1 and CDR2 from the germline V gene are SGHRS and YFSETQ. The entry originates in a study of patients and donors after allogeneic stem cell transplantation. TCRdb analysed the RT-PCR reads with MiXCR anew, one entry per CDR3 protein. The data contain 160,000 or so distinct CDR3 sequences, approximately 22% of them singletons. The V call is TRBV5-1, the J call TRBJ2-7; D remains unclear. Sequencing was done on a sample of blood, either unsorted or a sorted T cell fraction (not recorded which). The sequence was collected from a human donor who was either an allogeneic HSCT recipient or a stem cell or donor lymphocyte infusion donor (not recorded which). It is not recorded whose cells these are; they may come from a transplant donor. CDR3 protein: CASSLAVNSYEQYF. DNA for the CDR3: TGCGCCAGCAGCTTGGCCGTCAACTCATACGAGCAGTACTTC.